This TCR beta chain emerged from a study of T cell responses to AZD1222 COVID-19 vaccine. Findings and caveats of the study: Donors in the cohort were predominantly white British and more often female, and clonal diversity was possibly underestimated.

Looked up from germline, CDR1 is MGHDK and CDR2 is SYGVNS. Trimming pared 8 bases from V and 8 bases from J, leaving 12 bases between. This CDR3 has 11 residues. Assay used: immunoSEQ multiplex PCR; TCRdb lists only in-frame clones, some missing. This table holds roughly 97,000 clones, approximately 91% found once. A remark on this clone: The antigen is unknown.

The sequence was collected from an adult in good health. The chain links TRBV25-1 to TRBJ1-1; D is perhaps TRBD1 (6 bases). The sequences come from peripheral blood, collected on day 0 of AZD1222 vaccination. The CDR3 spells CASRGTLEAFF. The CDR3 DNA reads TGTGCCAGCCGGGGGACACTGGAAGCTTTCTTT.